This T cell receptor beta chain was captured by sequencing in a study of blood T cell repertoires in COVID-19. Study-level information: COVID-19 samples collected from the United States, Italy and Spain covered acute and convalescent phases. T cells, B-cell-depleted T cells, or PBMCs supplied cDNA or gDNA.

In the authors' workflow: Using reference gene primer amplification, nucleated cell counts were estimated. Generated by immunoSEQ multiplex PCR, the TCRdb table keeps only in-frame clones and is missing some. The DNA was the basis for D and trimming; V, J and clone size are from that table. Of tens of thousands of clones listed, around 70% are singletons. The V end lost 3 bases, the J end lost 3 bases, and 11 bases lay between the germline ends. The CDR3 totals 14 residues. Germline assignment: CDR1 MNHNS and CDR2 SASEGT. Sequencing used peripheral blood. The chain combines TRBV6-1 with TRBJ1-1; no clear D gene. This clonotype was obtained from a woman in her 70s with acute or convalescent COVID-19. The CDR3 region is CASSEREKDTEAFF. As DNA, the CDR3 is TGTGCCAGCAGTGAGAGGGAGAAAGACACTGAAGCTTTCTTT.